These 31 T cell receptor beta chains came from one sample sequenced in a study of T cell changes during pregnancy in multiple sclerosis. Sequenced by immunoSEQ multiplex PCR; TCRdb stores in-frame clones only, minus some. The data contain about 34,000 clones, approximately 90% of them singletons. This sample comprised CD8+ T cells from peripheral blood mononuclear cells, obtained before pregnancy. Receptors originate from a female donor with multiple sclerosis, enrolled in a pregnancy study.

This clone appeared once. The rearrangement uses TRBV10-3 and TRBJ2-7; 9 positions agree with TRBD2. This CDR3 is built from 15 residues. The J segment lost 2 bases and the V segment lost 6 bases, leaving 8 bases of the junction unmatched. Germline CDR1 ENHRY, CDR2 SYGVKD. CDR3 coding DNA: TGTGCCATCAGACCGACTAGCGGAATCACCTACGAGCAGTACTTC. Translation: CAIRPTSGITYEQYF.

The V and J genes are TRBV6-5 and TRBJ2-3; the D is unclear. The CDR3 spans 15 residues. CDR1 MNHEY and CDR2 SVGAGI come from the germline V gene. V dropped 4 bases and J dropped 2 bases, with 13 bases sitting between them. CDR3 nucleotides: TGTGCCAGCAGTTCACTAAATGTGGCCACAGATACGCAGTATTTT. As protein: CASSSLNVATDTQYF.

This chain joins TRBV27 and TRBJ2-2; perhaps TRBD1 as D (5 bases). Trimming pared 4 bases from V and 6 bases from J, leaving 9 bases between. There are 13 residues in the CDR3. The V gene's germline CDR1 is MNHEY and CDR2 SMNVEV (reference sequence). CDR3 amino acids: CASSSQGPGELFF. Here the CDR3 DNA reads TGTGCCAGCAGTTCCCAGGGTCCCGGGGAGCTGTTTTTT.

The chain couples TRBV10-3 to TRBJ1-1; 9 bases line up with TRBD1. CDR1 and CDR2 from the germline V gene are ENHRY and SYGVKD. The CDR3 sequence is 13 residues long. With 8 bases clipped from V and 5 bases from J, the junction kept 6 bases outside the gene matches. CDR3 DNA: TGTGCCATCGGACAGGGGAGTTTGACTGAAGCTTTCTTT. It encodes CAIGQGSLTEAFF.

V gene TRBV5-4 combines with J gene TRBJ1-2; D is ambiguous. Germline lookup yields CDR1 SGHNT and CDR2 YYREEE (reference sequence). V dropped 1 base and J dropped 2 bases, with 6 bases sitting between them. The CDR3 totals 13 residues. The CDR3 coding sequence is TGTGCCAGCAGCTTGAACCAGAACTATGGCTACACCTTC. It is translated as CASSLNQNYGYTF.

This clone appeared once. The chain employs TRBV7-2 and TRBJ2-5; maybe TRBD1 (6 bases). Germline V CDR1 and CDR2: SGHTA, FQGNSA. The V end lost 5 bases, the J end lost 5 bases, and 15 bases lay between the germline ends. There are 14 residues in the CDR3. The CDR3 DNA sequence: TGTGCCAGCAGCCAAGACAGGTCTCAGGAGACCCAGTACTTC. Its protein is CASSQDRSQETQYF.

The chain employs TRBV19 and TRBJ1-1; D possibly corresponds to TRBD1 (6 bases). Trimming removed 5 bases from V and 1 base from J, with 11 bases in between. Germline V gene lookup returns CDR1 LNHDA and CDR2 SQIVND (reference sequence). There are 14 residues in the CDR3. CDR3 bases: TGTGCCAGTAGTCCTTGGACAGCGAACACTGAAGCTTTCTTT. Translated: CASSPWTANTEAFF.

The chain couples TRBV19 to TRBJ1-2; TRBD1 matches 9 bases. Germline V lookup: CDR1 LNHDA, CDR2 SQIVND (reference sequence). This CDR3 is built from 15 residues. The ends lost 4 bases at V and 3 bases at J; junction bases unmatched: 6. The CDR3 here is CASSNRDRAYYGYTF. The CDR3 bases are TGTGCCAGTAGTAACCGGGACAGGGCCTACTATGGCTACACCTTC.

V usage is TRBV29-1 and J usage is TRBJ1-1; D is possibly TRBD1 (6 bases). Trimming pared 7 bases from V and 0 bases from J, leaving 12 bases between. Germline loops: CDR1 SQVTM, CDR2 ANQGSEA. This CDR3 has 13 residues. CDR3 residues: CSGGGGLNTEAFF. The DNA for the CDR3 is TGCAGCGGGGGAGGGGGGTTGAACACTGAAGCTTTCTTT.

By frequency in the sample, this clone is medium-sized. The gene calls are TRBV19 and TRBJ1-1; D is uncertain. The CDR3 contains 12 residues. CDR1 and CDR2 (germline): LNHDA, SQIVND (reference sequence). The V end was cut by 9 bases, the J end by 5 bases, with 13 bases between. The CDR3, as DNA: TGTGCCAGCGGGAGGTTTGTGACTGAAGCTTTCTTT. This encodes CASGRFVTEAFF. Full variable domain (remainder filled in from reference TRBV19 and TRBJ1-1): DGGITQSPKYLFRKEGQNVTLSCEQNLNHDAMYWYRQDPGQGLRLIYYSQIVNDFQKGDIAEGYSVSREKKESFPLTVTSAQKNPTAFYLCASGRFVTEAFFGQGTRLTVV.

This clone was seen a single time. The chain combines TRBV30 with TRBJ1-1; perhaps TRBD1 as D (5 bases). Germline lookup yields CDR1 GTSNPN and CDR2 SVGIG (reference sequence). This CDR3 is 12 amino acids long. Trimming took 4 bases from V and 6 from J, leaving 12 bases between them. The CDR3 spells CAWTWGGAEAFF. The CDR3 bases are TGTGCCTGGACGTGGGGGGGTGCTGAAGCTTTCTTT.

The chain links TRBV4-3 to TRBJ1-2; the match to TRBD1 covers 8 bases. The CDR3 is 17 residues long. CDR1 and CDR2 (germline): LGHNA, YSLEER. The junction had 10 bases not matched to a gene; V was cut back by 0 bases and J by 4 bases. CDR3 nucleotide sequence: TGCGCCAGCAGCCAAGATAGAAGGACAGGGCTATCCTATGGCTACACCTTC. Protein: CASSQDRRTGLSYGYTF.

This clone was seen a handful of times. The V call is TRBV6-1, the J call TRBJ1-1; D not certain. V lost 4 bases to trimming and J lost 0 bases, with 6 bases between them. The germline CDR1 and CDR2 sequences are MNHNS and SASEGT. CDR3 length: 13 residues. CDR3 sequence reads: CASSGDMNTEAFF. For the CDR3, the DNA is TGTGCCAGCAGTGGCGACATGAACACTGAAGCTTTCTTT.

V usage is TRBV9 and J usage is TRBJ1-2; unclear D gene. Trimming cost V 1 base and J 4 bases, with 11 bases left between them. Germline CDR1 is SGDLS and CDR2 is YYNGEE. The CDR3 consists of 14 residues. The CDR3 nucleotides are TGTGCCAGCAGCGTACTCGGGAGTGGCTATGGCTACACCTTC. The encoded protein is CASSVLGSGYGYTF.

The rearrangement links TRBV12-5 to TRBJ1-5, with 8 positions matching TRBD1. The CDR3 extends over 15 amino acids. The germline V gene has CDR1 LGHNT and CDR2 FRNRAP. V dropped 4 bases and J dropped 6; count of bases not matched to a gene: 8. Written as DNA, the CDR3 is TGTGCTAGTGGTTCGGGACAGGTTGATGGTCAGCCCCAGCATTTT. Protein: CASGSGQVDGQPQHF.

CDR3 DNA sequence: TGCGCCAGCAGCCCCGGGACAGGGGGTTGGGGACTAGCGGGAGGATCCTACAATGAGCAGTTCTTC. This translates into CASSPGTGGWGLAGGSYNEQFF. The rearrangement joins TRBV4-1 to TRBJ2-1, with TRBD2 matching over 15 bases. CDR3 length: 22 amino acids. The V and J ends lost 4 bases and 1 base, in that order; junction bases with no gene match: 17. CDR1 and CDR2 (germline): MGHRA, YSYEKL.

This sequence joins TRBV9 and TRBJ2-3; possibly TRBD1 for D (6 bases). CDR3 length: 16 amino acids. The germline gives CDR1 SGDLS, CDR2 YYNGEE. V dropped 3 bases and J dropped 6 bases, with 20 bases sitting between them. CDR3 DNA: TGTGCCAGCAGCGACCTGAGGGGGATTGGGGGTGATACGCAGTATTTT. Translated: CASSDLRGIGGDTQYF. The full variable domain, with the rest looked up from reference TRBV9 and TRBJ2-3, is DSGVTQTPKHLITATGQRVTLRCSPRSGDLSVYWYQQSLDQGLQFLIQYYNGEERAKGNILERFSAQQFPDLHSELNLSSLELGDSALYFCASSDLRGIGGDTQYFGPGTRLTVL.

The chain joins TRBV19 to TRBJ2-1; maybe TRBD2 (6 bases). Trimming took 5 bases from V and 4 from J, leaving 9 bases between them. The germline CDR1 and CDR2 sequences are LNHDA and SQIVND (reference sequence). The CDR3 is made up of 13 amino acids. The CDR3 bases are TGTGCCAGTAGTGCGGGACTTTACAATGAGCAGTTCTTC. It is translated as CASSAGLYNEQFF.

The V call is TRBV5-5, the J call TRBJ1-2; 9 bases align to TRBD1. Germline loops: CDR1 SGHKS, CDR2 YYEKEE (reference sequence). There are 17 residues in the CDR3. The junction had 14 bases not matched to a gene; V was cut back by 4 bases and J by 4 bases. CDR3 protein: CASSLHGQGIHIYGYTF. The CDR3 bases are TGTGCCAGCAGCCTGCACGGACAGGGGATCCATATCTATGGCTACACCTTC.

V usage is TRBV4-3 and J usage is TRBJ2-7; 7 positions agree with TRBD2. CDR3 size: 17 residues. CDR1 and CDR2 (germline): LGHNA, YSLEER. Trimming at V came to 0 bases and at J to 2 bases, leaving 10 bases not matched to a gene. CDR3 nucleotide sequence: TGCGCCAGCAGCCAAGAATTGGAAACGGGGGGACCCTACGAGCAGTACTTC. This encodes CASSQELETGGPYEQYF.

The chain employs TRBV9 and TRBJ1-4; possibly TRBD1 for D (5 bases). The CDR3 has 14 residues. The ends were cut back, 0 bases at V and 6 bases at J, with 9 bases in the middle. CDR1 is SGDLS and CDR2 is YYNGEE in the germline V gene. The CDR3 DNA reads as TGTGCCAGCAGCGTAGTGGGAGGGGATGAAAAACTGTTTTTT. The encoded protein is CASSVVGGDEKLFF.

The CDR3 DNA reads as TGCAGCGTTGAAGGGCGGCCAAACTCTGGAAACACCATATATTTT. As protein: CSVEGRPNSGNTIYF. This chain joins TRBV29-1 and TRBJ1-3, with unresolved D. Trimming stripped 1 base from V and 0 bases from J, with 10 bases between. CDR3 length: 15 amino acids. CDR1 is SQVTM and CDR2 is ANQGSEA in the germline V gene.

The genes are TRBV6-6 and TRBJ2-1; 7 bases line up with TRBD1. Per germline, CDR1 MNHNY and CDR2 SVGAGI (reference sequence). The CDR3 is made up of 14 amino acids. The J segment lost 5 bases and the V segment lost 5 bases, leaving 6 bases of the junction unmatched. CDR3 sequence reads: CASSTGQPHNEQFF. As DNA, the CDR3 is TGTGCCAGCAGTACGGGACAGCCACACAATGAGCAGTTCTTC.

The rearrangement uses TRBV7-9 and TRBJ2-2; weak D call: TRBD1 (6 bases). The V end was cut by 6 bases, the J end by 3 bases, with 14 bases between. The CDR3 covers 15 residues. Germline V CDR1 and CDR2: SEHNR, FQNEAQ (reference sequence). CDR3 sequence: CASSSSGQYTGELFF. In nucleotides, the CDR3 is TGTGCCAGCAGTTCGTCAGGACAGTACACCGGGGAGCTGTTTTTT.

The genes are TRBV13 and TRBJ1-2; 8 nucleotides match TRBD1. Germline values: CDR1 PRHDT, CDR2 FYEKMQ (reference sequence). The trim removed 2 bases at V and 7 bases at J, leaving 15 bases unmatched. The CDR3 runs 17 residues. The CDR3 loop is CASSLFPGGEVGGGYTF. In DNA form, the CDR3 reads TGTGCCAGCAGCTTATTCCCAGGGGGCGAGGTTGGTGGTGGCTACACCTTC. Looking up the rest from reference TRBV13 and TRBJ1-2 gives the full variable domain: AAGVIQSPRHLIKEKRETATLKCYPIPRHDTVYWYQQGPGQDPQFLISFYEKMQSDKGSIPDRFSAQQFSDYHSELNMSSLELGDSALYFCASSLFPGGEVGGGYTFGSGTRLTVV.

The genes are TRBV6-5 and TRBJ2-2; D is unclear. The CDR3 consists of 13 residues. Trimming removed 6 bases at V and 5 bases at J, with 10 bases between. Per germline, CDR1 MNHEY and CDR2 SVGAGI. The CDR3 bases are TGTGCCAGCAGCAGTCACATTACCGGGGAGCTGTTTTTT. Its protein is CASSSHITGELFF.

The chain recombines TRBV27 with TRBJ1-6; no clear D. With 8 bases removed from V and 8 bases from J, the gap between germline ends came to 7 bases. Germline V gene lookup returns CDR1 MNHEY and CDR2 SMNVEV (reference sequence). The CDR3 length is 11 residues. Here the CDR3 reads CASGNYSPLHF. In DNA form, the CDR3 reads TGTGCCAGCGGCAATTATTCACCCCTCCACTTT.

This chain connects TRBV4-1 to TRBJ1-5; D gene uncertain. Germline V lookup: CDR1 MGHRA, CDR2 YSYEKL. CDR3 length: 15 amino acids. V dropped 0 bases and J dropped 7 bases, with 13 bases sitting between them. The CDR3 loop is CASSQDGGLGQPQHF. Written as DNA, the CDR3 is TGCGCCAGCAGCCAAGATGGAGGGCTGGGGCAGCCCCAGCATTTT.

This chain joins TRBV6-5 and TRBJ2-7, with 8 bases matching TRBD1. The CDR3 runs to 15 residues. V shed 0 bases, J shed 4 bases, and the junction held 5 bases outside the gene matches. The germline CDR1 and CDR2 sequences are MNHEY and SVGAGI. This CDR3 is CASSYSNQGAYEQYF. The DNA of the CDR3 is TGTGCCAGCAGTTACTCGAACCAGGGGGCATACGAGCAGTACTTC.

This chain connects TRBV12-5 to TRBJ2-1; 12 bases are shared with TRBD2. Trimming removed 4 bases from V and 0 bases from J; junction bases left unmatched: 7. This CDR3 comprises 18 residues. The V gene's germline CDR1 is LGHNT and CDR2 FRNRAP. CDR3 DNA sequence: TGTGCTAGTGGTTCGGGACTAGCGGGCGGGACCTCCTACAATGAGCAGTTCTTC. Protein sequence: CASGSGLAGGTSYNEQFF.

The chain employs TRBV6-1 and TRBJ2-5; 9 bases line up with TRBD2. Germline V gene lookup returns CDR1 MNHNS and CDR2 SASEGT. The CDR3 runs 16 residues. Trimming at V came to 4 bases and at J to 2 bases, leaving 8 bases not matched to a gene. The CDR3: CASSVISGGHQETQYF. The CDR3 DNA reads TGTGCCAGCAGTGTTATTAGCGGGGGCCATCAAGAGACCCAGTACTTC.